Listed below are T cell receptor beta chains from one sample, sequenced in a study of OX40 agonist ivuxolimab in advanced cancers. Assay: immunoSEQ multiplex PCR; the TCRdb copy retains only in-frame clones and omits some. The sample records around 67,000 clones, about 90% being singletons. Here the sequenced sample was CD4+ or CD8+ T cells sorted from blood, taken in a trial of the OX40 agonist ivuxolimab. These receptors originate from an adult with an advanced solid tumor such as melanoma, head and neck, liver or kidney cancer. The CDR3 runs from the conserved cysteine through the conserved F or W.

TRBV28	TRBJ1-2	CASRPGTGGYTF
TRBV7-2	TRBJ2-7	CASSPRAGEVGEQYF
TRBV5-4	TRBJ2-2	CASRLQLAGASGELFF
TRBV11-2	TRBJ2-7	CASSQSGSYPYEQYF
TRBV20-1	TRBJ2-7	CSARQSGEQYF
TRBV19	TRBJ2-3	CASSPWREDTDTQYF
TRBV11-3	TRBJ2-2	CASSPPSGELFF
TRBV19	TRBJ1-5	CASRVGGTWIRGNQPQHF
TRBV9	TRBJ1-1	CASSQTPFAEAFF
TRBV5-1	TRBJ1-1	CASSGDRGLVTEAFF
TRBV18	TRBJ1-1	CASSPVGGNTEAFF
TRBV7-2	TRBJ1-2	CASSLAGVEGAGYTF
TRBV6-5	TRBJ2-1	CASRRTGSYNEQFF
TRBV2	TRBJ1-3	CASSLGALASGNTIYF
TRBV7-2	TRBJ2-5	CASSFLGGGSPETQYF
TRBV7-3	TRBJ2-1	CASSLMDNQNNEQFF
TRBV7-9	TRBJ2-4	CASSLTSAQNIQYF
TRBV7-9	TRBJ2-1	CASSLVAPPGNPRFF
TRBV28	TRBJ2-7	CASSSRPWGEQYF
TRBV18	TRBJ1-1	CASSPPGLMNPEAFF
TRBV2	TRBJ1-5	CASSERGRNQPQHF
TRBV7-9	TRBJ1-5	CASSEGTGEDQPQHF
TRBV14	TRBJ1-1	CASSRDRGLSEAFF
TRBV5-1	TRBJ1-1	CASSWGGGNTEAFF
TRBV11-1	TRBJ1-1	CASSFSPGNTEAFF
TRBV7-9	TRBJ1-6	CASSLGQEILHF
TRBV5-4	TRBJ1-1	CASSSRTGFTEAFF
TRBV18	TRBJ2-3	CASSGQGADTQYF
TRBV25-1	TRBJ2-5	CASSPGQAKETQYF
TRBV11-2	TRBJ2-3	CASSLARRGTDTQYF
TRBV5-1	TRBJ2-3	CASSLASGTRSPQNTQYF
TRBV7-9	TRBJ2-2	CASSSGHYRGRGTGELFF
TRBV10-1	TRBJ2-1	CASSLGLAGGVEQFF
TRBV11-3	TRBJ2-5	CASSSQESPGTQYF
TRBV30	TRBJ2-5	CAWSLTGMLQETQYF
TRBV6-6	TRBJ2-3	CASRLAGGPADTQYF
TRBV6-6	TRBJ2-2	CASSIGTANTGELFF
TRBV4-1	TRBJ1-6	CASSLRTGTFSPLHF
TRBV6-6	TRBJ2-7	CASSYQTGAYEQYF
TRBV27	TRBJ1-1	CASSLGPRTAEAFF
TRBV29-1	TRBJ2-7	CSVLMDRGPSYEQYF
TRBV18	TRBJ2-1	CASSPPTRGPYNEQFF
TRBV2	TRBJ1-2	CASSALATNYGYTF
TRBV18	TRBJ2-4	CASSPLRDTLAKNIQYF
TRBV30	TRBJ1-1	CAWSSHRGTEAFF